A selection of T cell receptor beta chains follows, all from one sample in a study of blood T cell repertoires in COVID-19. The protocol was immunoSEQ multiplex PCR, while the TCRdb copy is restricted to in-frame clones and leaves out a portion. The data contain 150,000 to 200,000 clones, about 86% of them singletons. The sequencing sample was made of peripheral blood. These receptor sequences come from a woman between 18 and 29 years old who had recovered from COVID-19. Both conserved end residues are part of each CDR3. Each record gives: D gene, clone size, V gene, J gene, CDR3 DNA, CDR3 protein. The D gene is left open where the match is weak. A row's size may be missing; if present it is once, few, many or a size class.

d_gene: TRBD1
abundance: -
v_gene: TRBV2
j_gene: TRBJ2-5
CDR3nt: TGTGCCAGCAGTGAAGCTCCTGACAGGGTTGGGGGAGAGACCCAGTACTTC
CDR3aa: CASSEAPDRVGGETQYF

d_gene: TRBD1
abundance: -
v_gene: TRBV5-1
j_gene: TRBJ1-4
CDR3nt: TGCGCCAGCAGCGTCAGGGGGCACTTAACTAATGAAAAACTGTTTTTT
CDR3aa: CASSVRGHLTNEKLFF

d_gene: TRBD1
abundance: -
v_gene: TRBV4-3
j_gene: TRBJ2-7
CDR3nt: TGCGCCAGCAGCCAAGATTTGGGGGACAGCTCCTACGAGCAGTACTTC
CDR3aa: CASSQDLGDSSYEQYF

d_gene: TRBD1
abundance: -
v_gene: TRBV6-5
j_gene: TRBJ2-7
CDR3nt: TGTGCCAGCAGAGAGACAGGGGGAGGACCCTACGAGCAGTACTTC
CDR3aa: CASRETGGGPYEQYF

d_gene: -
abundance: -
v_gene: TRBV6-5
j_gene: TRBJ2-4
CDR3nt: TGTGCCAGCAGTTCCCGAGGAGCGTATCACATTCAGTACTTC
CDR3aa: CASSSRGAYHIQYF

d_gene: TRBD1
abundance: few
v_gene: TRBV19
j_gene: TRBJ1-5
CDR3nt: TGTGCCAGTAGTATAGACGAGGGGACAGGGGTACAGCCCCAGCATTTT
CDR3aa: CASSIDEGTGVQPQHF

d_gene: -
abundance: -
v_gene: TRBV9
j_gene: TRBJ2-2
CDR3nt: TGTGCCAGCAGCGTAGATAACCGGGGGGAGCTGTTTTTT
CDR3aa: CASSVDNRGELFF

d_gene: -
abundance: once
v_gene: TRBV3-1/TRBV3-2
j_gene: TRBJ2-6
CDR3nt: TGTGCCAGCAGCCGCCAAATCGGGGTCTCTGGGGCCAACGTCCTGACTTTC
CDR3aa: CASSRQIGVSGANVLTF

d_gene: -
abundance: -
v_gene: TRBV27
j_gene: TRBJ2-6
CDR3nt: TGTGCCAGCACCTCACCCACACGTAAAGGGGCCAACGTCCTGACTTTC
CDR3aa: CASTSPTRKGANVLTF

d_gene: TRBD2
abundance: -
v_gene: TRBV15
j_gene: TRBJ2-5
CDR3nt: TGTGCCACCAGCAGTAGCGGGGCCGGGGAGACCCAGTACTTC
CDR3aa: CATSSSGAGETQYF

d_gene: TRBD1
abundance: -
v_gene: TRBV15
j_gene: TRBJ1-4
CDR3nt: TGTGCCACCAGCAGAGTGGGACAGGTTGCGAAAAAACTGTTTTTT
CDR3aa: CATSRVGQVAKKLFF

d_gene: -
abundance: -
v_gene: TRBV24-1
j_gene: TRBJ2-2
CDR3nt: TGTGCCACCATGGCCCCTGGTTCTGCCGGGGAGCTGTTTTTT
CDR3aa: CATMAPGSAGELFF

d_gene: TRBD2
abundance: -
v_gene: TRBV7-3
j_gene: TRBJ2-1
CDR3nt: TGTGCCAGCAGCCAAGCGGGAGGGGGCCCCCCCTACAATGAGCAGTTCTTC
CDR3aa: CASSQAGGGPPYNEQFF

d_gene: TRBD1
abundance: -
v_gene: TRBV7-3
j_gene: TRBJ2-6
CDR3nt: TGTGCCAGCAGCTTAACCTACGGGACAGGGGGAAGCGGGGCCAACGTCCTGACTTTC
CDR3aa: CASSLTYGTGGSGANVLTF

d_gene: TRBD2
abundance: -
v_gene: TRBV27
j_gene: TRBJ2-5
CDR3nt: TGTGCCAGCAACGGGGGGGCGAGAGAGACCCAGTACTTC
CDR3aa: CASNGGARETQYF

d_gene: TRBD1
abundance: -
v_gene: TRBV5-1
j_gene: TRBJ1-2
CDR3nt: TGCGCCAGCAGTTACGGACAGGGGTCTGGCTACACCTTC
CDR3aa: CASSYGQGSGYTF

d_gene: TRBD1
abundance: -
v_gene: TRBV7-8
j_gene: TRBJ2-1
CDR3nt: TGTGCCAGCAGCTTAGCAGACAGGGTTGTCTACAATGAGCAGTTCTTC
CDR3aa: CASSLADRVVYNEQFF

d_gene: TRBD2
abundance: -
v_gene: TRBV9
j_gene: TRBJ2-1
CDR3nt: TGTGCCAGCAGCCCTAGCGGGGCTAGCTCCTACAATGAGCAGTTCTTC
CDR3aa: CASSPSGASSYNEQFF

d_gene: -
abundance: -
v_gene: TRBV18
j_gene: TRBJ2-1
CDR3nt: TGTGCCAGCTCACCGACTGGCTACAATGAGCAGTTCTTC
CDR3aa: CASSPTGYNEQFF

d_gene: -
abundance: -
v_gene: TRBV6-5
j_gene: TRBJ1-4
CDR3nt: TGTGCCAGCCATTCAGGGTCGGGCACTAATGAAAAACTGTTTTTT
CDR3aa: CASHSGSGTNEKLFF

d_gene: -
abundance: -
v_gene: TRBV2
j_gene: TRBJ2-3
CDR3nt: TGTGCCAGCAGTGGAGGCGGGGTGGGAGATACGCAGTATTTT
CDR3aa: CASSGGGVGDTQYF

d_gene: -
abundance: -
v_gene: TRBV7-2
j_gene: TRBJ2-5
CDR3nt: TGTGCCAGCAGCTTATCGGGGGAGGAGACCCAGTACTTC
CDR3aa: CASSLSGEETQYF

d_gene: -
abundance: -
v_gene: TRBV19
j_gene: TRBJ1-5
CDR3nt: TGTGCCAGTAGTATAGACCGTGTGGGGGGACGTCAGCCCCAGCATTTT
CDR3aa: CASSIDRVGGRQPQHF

d_gene: -
abundance: few
v_gene: TRBV19
j_gene: TRBJ1-4
CDR3nt: TGTGCCTCGAAGACCGGGACATGGAAGGAAAAACTGTTTTTT
CDR3aa: CASKTGTWKEKLFF

d_gene: -
abundance: -
v_gene: TRBV19
j_gene: TRBJ1-2
CDR3nt: TGTGCCAGTCGAGGGAGTTACTATGGCTACACCTTC
CDR3aa: CASRGSYYGYTF

d_gene: TRBD1
abundance: -
v_gene: TRBV2
j_gene: TRBJ2-2
CDR3nt: TGTGCCAGCAGCGCATCGACAGGGGGTATCACCGGGGAGCTGTTTTTT
CDR3aa: CASSASTGGITGELFF

d_gene: -
abundance: -
v_gene: TRBV7-9
j_gene: TRBJ2-3
CDR3nt: TGTGCCAGCAGCTGGCCCTCTAACCGGGGGTCCACAGATACGCAGTATTTT
CDR3aa: CASSWPSNRGSTDTQYF

d_gene: -
abundance: -
v_gene: TRBV6-2/TRBV6-3
j_gene: TRBJ1-2
CDR3nt: TGTGCCAGCCATTACTCCCCGGGATGGGGCTACACCTTC
CDR3aa: CASHYSPGWGYTF

d_gene: TRBD1
abundance: -
v_gene: TRBV5-6
j_gene: TRBJ1-1
CDR3nt: TGTGCCAGCAGCTTGGACGCAGGGGGCGGCCCTGAAGCTTTCTTT
CDR3aa: CASSLDAGGGPEAFF

d_gene: -
abundance: -
v_gene: TRBV10-1
j_gene: TRBJ2-4
CDR3nt: TGCGCCAGCAGAACTATCGGCCTAGCCAAAAACATTCAGTACTTC
CDR3aa: CASRTIGLAKNIQYF

d_gene: -
abundance: -
v_gene: TRBV30
j_gene: TRBJ1-2
CDR3nt: TGTGCCTGGAACTCCGGAGAAAGGGGCTACACCTTC
CDR3aa: CAWNSGERGYTF

d_gene: TRBD1
abundance: -
v_gene: TRBV15
j_gene: TRBJ1-5
CDR3nt: TGTGCCACCAGCAGATCAACACCGGGACAGGGTCTCAATCAGCCCCAGCATTTT
CDR3aa: CATSRSTPGQGLNQPQHF

d_gene: -
abundance: once
v_gene: TRBV19
j_gene: TRBJ2-5
CDR3nt: TGTGCCAGTAGTCAGGGCACAGTAAAAGAGACCCAGTACTTC
CDR3aa: CASSQGTVKETQYF

d_gene: -
abundance: -
v_gene: TRBV5-8
j_gene: TRBJ1-1
CDR3nt: TGTGCCAGCAGCTTCGTGCCGGGACAAGGAACTGAAGCTTTCTTT
CDR3aa: CASSFVPGQGTEAFF